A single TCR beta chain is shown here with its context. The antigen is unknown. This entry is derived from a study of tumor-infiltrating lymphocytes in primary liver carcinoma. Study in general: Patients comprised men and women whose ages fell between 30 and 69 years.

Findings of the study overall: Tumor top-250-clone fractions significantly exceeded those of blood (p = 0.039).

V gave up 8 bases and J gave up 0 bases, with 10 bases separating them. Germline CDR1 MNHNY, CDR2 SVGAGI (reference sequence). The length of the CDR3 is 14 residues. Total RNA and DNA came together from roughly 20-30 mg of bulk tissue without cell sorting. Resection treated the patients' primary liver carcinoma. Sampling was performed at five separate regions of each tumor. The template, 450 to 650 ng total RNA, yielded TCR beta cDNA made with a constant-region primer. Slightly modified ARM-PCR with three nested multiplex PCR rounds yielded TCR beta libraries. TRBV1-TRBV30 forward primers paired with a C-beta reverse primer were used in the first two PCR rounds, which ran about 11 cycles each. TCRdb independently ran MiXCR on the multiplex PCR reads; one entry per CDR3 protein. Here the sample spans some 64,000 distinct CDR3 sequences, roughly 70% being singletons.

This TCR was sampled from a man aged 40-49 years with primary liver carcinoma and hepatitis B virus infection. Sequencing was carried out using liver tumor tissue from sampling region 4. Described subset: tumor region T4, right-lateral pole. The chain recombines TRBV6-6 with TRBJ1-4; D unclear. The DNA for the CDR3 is TGTGCCAGCGCTCCAAACCCAACTAATGAAAAACTGTTTTTT. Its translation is CASAPNPTNEKLFF.